This T cell receptor (beta chain) was identified during a study (dated by TCRdb to between 2015 and 2016). As for the study more broadly: The study tested whether tumor-infiltrating Tregs in breast cancer are recruited from blood Tregs or converted in situ from other CD4+ T cell subsets. Broad study findings and their caveats: Rather than covering whole repertoires, validation in the larger cohort was restricted to a single TCR beta V-J rearrangement. In terms of TCR gene usage, tumor memory CD4+ T cells clustered together with blood and lymph node memory CD4+ cells, as well as with lymph node naive CD4+ cells. The greatest overlap of tumor-infiltrating Treg TCR alpha and beta sequences was observed with tumor naive CD4+ T cells, followed by blood naive CD4+ T cells.

The Miltenyi Naive CD4+ T Cell Isolation kit was used to purify naive CD4+ T cells, and CD25 microbeads were used to remove Tregs. Tregs, naive and memory CD4+ T cells from tumor, blood and ipsilateral draining lymph nodes of about five breast cancer patients underwent full-length TCR alpha and beta sequencing. Tumor tissue and lymph nodes obtained by ipsilateral axillary dissection were perfused with PBS, cut into small pieces and digested using collagenase I and hyaluronidase. FACS confirmed that the sorted cell populations were more than 90% pure. Full-length TCR variable regions were amplified by 5' RACE PCR with constant-region reverse primers, and semi-nested PCR with Nested Universal Primer A was subsequently performed. The ReliaPrep RNA Cell Miniprep System was used to extract total RNA, which was then reverse transcribed into 5'RACE-ready cDNA with the SMARTer RACE 5'/3' Kit. An Illumina MiSeq was used to sequence the full-length TCR alpha and beta libraries, which had been barcoded with multiplex adaptors. Concerning the study's data processing: For each of nine subset-tissue groups, sequencing data from the five patients were pooled, and the groups were compared by unsupervised clustering of TCR gene usage. The Morisita-Horn index was used to calculate repertoire similarity, with shared sequences weighted by how much each contributed to each repertoire. The raw public data were reprocessed by TCRdb itself: fastp quality trimming at Q25, MiXCR clonotype calling, in-frame beta chains only. Identical CDR3 protein sequences are pooled into one entry, listed with their most common genes and DNA. The V and J calls come from TCRdb's annotation, not from the publication. The sample table lists tens of thousands of distinct CDR3 sequences, approximately 25% of them with a count of one. Together, the top ten hold approximately 3.3% of the sample.

Turning to this clonotype: Which antigen it targets is not known. Base qualities are not recorded, but no much larger clone differs from it by a single base.

V gives up 6 bases and J gives up 2 bases, and the segment between their germline ends measures 13 bases. The CDR3 holds 14 amino acids from the cysteine to the phenylalanine. CDR3 DNA only is kept here, 42 bases in frame from base 1. From the germline V gene, CDR1 is MDHEN and CDR2 is SYDVKM. The receptor was isolated from a female donor with breast cancer. The V and J genes are TRBV28 and TRBJ2-5, with an unclear D gene assignment. Sequencing used tumor-infiltrating naive CD4+ T cells sorted from the breast tumor. What this sample's cell subset or site label stands for: naive CD4+ T cells, CD4+CD45RA+CD25-. The bases are TGTGCCAGCAGCCCTATGGGCGATCAAGAGACCCAGTACTTC. Translation gives CASSPMGDQETQYF.